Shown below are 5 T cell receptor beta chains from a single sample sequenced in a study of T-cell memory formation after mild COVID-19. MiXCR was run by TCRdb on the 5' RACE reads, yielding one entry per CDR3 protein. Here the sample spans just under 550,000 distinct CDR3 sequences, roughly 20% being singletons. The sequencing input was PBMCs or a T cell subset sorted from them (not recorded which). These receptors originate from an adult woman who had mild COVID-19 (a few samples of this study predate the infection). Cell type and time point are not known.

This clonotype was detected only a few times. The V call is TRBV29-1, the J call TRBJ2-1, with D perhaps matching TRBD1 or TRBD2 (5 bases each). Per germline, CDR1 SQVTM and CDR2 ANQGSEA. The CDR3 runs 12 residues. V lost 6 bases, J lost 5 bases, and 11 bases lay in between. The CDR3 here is CSVEGNHNEQFF. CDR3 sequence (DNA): TGCAGCGTCGAGGGGAACCACAATGAGCAGTTCTTC.

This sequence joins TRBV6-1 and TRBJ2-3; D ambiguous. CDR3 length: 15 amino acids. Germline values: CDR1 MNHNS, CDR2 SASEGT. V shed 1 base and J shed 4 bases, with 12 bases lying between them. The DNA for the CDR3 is TGTGCCAGCAGTGAAGATTTGGGCAGACCAGATACGCAGTATTTT. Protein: CASSEDLGRPDTQYF.

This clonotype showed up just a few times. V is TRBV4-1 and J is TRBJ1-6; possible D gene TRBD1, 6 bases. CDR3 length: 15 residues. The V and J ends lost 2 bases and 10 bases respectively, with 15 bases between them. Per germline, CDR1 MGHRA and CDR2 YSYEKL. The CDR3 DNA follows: TGCGCCAGCAGCCAAAGTGAGCAGGGGCGGTCACCCCTCCACTTT. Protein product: CASSQSEQGRSPLHF.

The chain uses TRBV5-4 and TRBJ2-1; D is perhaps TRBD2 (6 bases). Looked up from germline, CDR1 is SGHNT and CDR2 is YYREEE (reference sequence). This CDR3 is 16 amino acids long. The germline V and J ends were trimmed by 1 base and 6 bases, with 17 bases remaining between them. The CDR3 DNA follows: TGTGCCAGCAGCTTGCCCGGAGGGACGTTCGGCAATGAGCAGTTCTTC. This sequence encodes CASSLPGGTFGNEQFF.

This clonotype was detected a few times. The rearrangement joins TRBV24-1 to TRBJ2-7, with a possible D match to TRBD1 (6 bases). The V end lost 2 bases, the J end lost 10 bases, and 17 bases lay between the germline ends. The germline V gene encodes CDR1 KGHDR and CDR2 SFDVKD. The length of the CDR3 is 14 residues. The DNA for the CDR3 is TGTGCCACCAGTGATTCCTCCCCTTCGACAGGACAGTACTTC. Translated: CATSDSSPSTGQYF.